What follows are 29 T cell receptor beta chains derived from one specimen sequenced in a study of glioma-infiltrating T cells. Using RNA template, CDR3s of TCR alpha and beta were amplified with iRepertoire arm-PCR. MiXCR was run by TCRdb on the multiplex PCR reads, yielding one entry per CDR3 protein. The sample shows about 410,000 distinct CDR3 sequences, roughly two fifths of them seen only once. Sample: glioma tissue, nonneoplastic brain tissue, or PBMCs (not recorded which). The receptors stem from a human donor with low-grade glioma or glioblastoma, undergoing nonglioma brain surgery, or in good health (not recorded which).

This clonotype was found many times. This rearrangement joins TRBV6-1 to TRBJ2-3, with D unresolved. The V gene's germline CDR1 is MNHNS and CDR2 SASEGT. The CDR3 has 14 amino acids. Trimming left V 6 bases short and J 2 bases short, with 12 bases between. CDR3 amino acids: CASSPHVTTDTQYF. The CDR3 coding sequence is TGTGCCAGCAGCCCCCACGTGACCACAGATACGCAGTATTTT.

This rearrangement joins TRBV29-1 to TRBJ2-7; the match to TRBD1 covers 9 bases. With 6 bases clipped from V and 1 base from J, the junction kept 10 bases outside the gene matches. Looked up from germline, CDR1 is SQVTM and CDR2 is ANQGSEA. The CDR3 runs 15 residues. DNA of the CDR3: TGCAGCGTCTACTCCGGTGGGACAGGGTCCTACGAGCAGTACTTC. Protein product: CSVYSGGTGSYEQYF.

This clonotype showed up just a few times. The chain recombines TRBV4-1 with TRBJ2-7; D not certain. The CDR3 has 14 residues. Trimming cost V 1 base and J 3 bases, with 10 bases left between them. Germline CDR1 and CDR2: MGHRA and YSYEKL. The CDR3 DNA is TGCGCCAGCAGCCAAGGCTCTCGAAACTACGAGCAGTACTTC. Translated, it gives CASSQGSRNYEQYF.

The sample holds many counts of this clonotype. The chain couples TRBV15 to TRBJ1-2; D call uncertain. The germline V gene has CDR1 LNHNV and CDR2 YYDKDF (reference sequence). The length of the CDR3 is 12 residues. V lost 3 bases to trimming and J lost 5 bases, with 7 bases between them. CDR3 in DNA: TGTGCCACCAGCAGTCCCCTTTATGGCTACACCTTC. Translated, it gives CATSSPLYGYTF.

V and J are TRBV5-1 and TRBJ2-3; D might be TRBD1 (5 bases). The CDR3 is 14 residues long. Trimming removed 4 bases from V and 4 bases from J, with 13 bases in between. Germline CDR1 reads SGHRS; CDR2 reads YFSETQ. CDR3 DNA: TGCGCCAGCAGCCTCGACAGTACGGCAGATACGCAGTATTTT. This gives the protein CASSLDSTADTQYF.

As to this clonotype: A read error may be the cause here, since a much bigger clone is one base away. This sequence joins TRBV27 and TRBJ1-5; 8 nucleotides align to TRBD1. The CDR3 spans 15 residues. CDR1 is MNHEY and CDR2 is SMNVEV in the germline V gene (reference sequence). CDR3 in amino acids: CARSLSPDRVQPQHF. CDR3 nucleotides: TGTGCCAGAAGTTTATCCCCGGACAGGGTTCAGCCCCAGCATTTT.

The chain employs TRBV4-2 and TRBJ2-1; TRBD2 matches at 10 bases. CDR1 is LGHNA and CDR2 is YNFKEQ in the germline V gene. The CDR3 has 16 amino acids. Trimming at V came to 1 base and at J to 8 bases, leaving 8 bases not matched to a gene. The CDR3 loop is CASSQGRLAGEDEQFF. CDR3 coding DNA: TGTGCCAGCAGCCAAGGCCGGCTAGCGGGAGAGGATGAGCAGTTCTTC.

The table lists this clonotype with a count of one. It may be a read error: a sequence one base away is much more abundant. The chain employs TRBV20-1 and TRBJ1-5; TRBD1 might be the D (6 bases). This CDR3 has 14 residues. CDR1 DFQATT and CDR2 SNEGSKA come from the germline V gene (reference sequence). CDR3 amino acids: CSAMGQTSNQPRHF. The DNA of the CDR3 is TGCAGTGCAATGGGACAAACTAGCAATCAGCCCCGGCATTTT.

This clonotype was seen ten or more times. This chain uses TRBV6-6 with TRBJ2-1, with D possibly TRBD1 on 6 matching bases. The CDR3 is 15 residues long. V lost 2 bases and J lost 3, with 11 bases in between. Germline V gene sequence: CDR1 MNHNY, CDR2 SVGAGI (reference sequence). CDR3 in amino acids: CASSYTDRSYNEQFF. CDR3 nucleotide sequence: TGTGCCAGCAGTTACACAGACAGGAGCTACAATGAGCAGTTCTTC.

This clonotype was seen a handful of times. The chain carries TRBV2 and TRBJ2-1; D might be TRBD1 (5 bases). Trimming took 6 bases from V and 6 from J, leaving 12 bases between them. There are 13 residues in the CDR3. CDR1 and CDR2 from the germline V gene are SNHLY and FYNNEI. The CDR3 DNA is TGTGCCAGCAGAACAGGTTTGGGCAATGAGCAGTTCTTC. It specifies CASRTGLGNEQFF.

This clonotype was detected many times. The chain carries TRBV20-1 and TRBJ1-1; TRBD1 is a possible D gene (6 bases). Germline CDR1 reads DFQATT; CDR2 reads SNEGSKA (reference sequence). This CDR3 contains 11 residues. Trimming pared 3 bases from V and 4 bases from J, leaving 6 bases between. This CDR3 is CSASRGTEAFF. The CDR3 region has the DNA TGCAGTGCTAGCAGGGGCACTGAAGCTTTCTTT.

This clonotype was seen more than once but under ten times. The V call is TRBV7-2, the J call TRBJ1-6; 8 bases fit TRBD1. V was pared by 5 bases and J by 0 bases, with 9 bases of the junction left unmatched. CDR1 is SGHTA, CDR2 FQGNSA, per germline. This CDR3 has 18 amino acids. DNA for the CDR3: TGTGCCAGCAGCCCAGGCCCGACAGGGGTCTCCTATAATTCACCCCTCCACTTT. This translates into CASSPGPTGVSYNSPLHF.

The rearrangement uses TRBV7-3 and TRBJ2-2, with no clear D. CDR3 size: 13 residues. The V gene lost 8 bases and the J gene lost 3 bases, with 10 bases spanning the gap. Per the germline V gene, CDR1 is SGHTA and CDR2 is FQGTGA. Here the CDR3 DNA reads TGTGCCAGCCAGGACCGATACACCGGGGAGCTGTTTTTT. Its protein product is CASQDRYTGELFF.

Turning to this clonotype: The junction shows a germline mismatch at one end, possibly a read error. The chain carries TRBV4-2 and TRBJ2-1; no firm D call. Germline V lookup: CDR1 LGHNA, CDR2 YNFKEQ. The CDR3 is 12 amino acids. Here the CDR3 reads CDSHATSVEQFF. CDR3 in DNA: TGTGACAGCCACGCAACAAGTGTTGAGCAGTTCTTC.

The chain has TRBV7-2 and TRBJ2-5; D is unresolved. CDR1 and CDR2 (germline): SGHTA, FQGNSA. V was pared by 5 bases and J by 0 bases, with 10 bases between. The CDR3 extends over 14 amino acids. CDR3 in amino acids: CASSPSSYQETQYF. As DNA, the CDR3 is TGTGCCAGCAGCCCAAGCTCGTACCAAGAGACCCAGTACTTC.

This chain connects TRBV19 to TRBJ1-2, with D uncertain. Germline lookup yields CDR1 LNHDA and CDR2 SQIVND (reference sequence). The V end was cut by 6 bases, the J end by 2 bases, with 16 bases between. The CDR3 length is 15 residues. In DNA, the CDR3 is TGTGCCAGTAGGCCCGGCTCCGGTCGGAACTATGGCTACACCTTC. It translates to CASRPGSGRNYGYTF.

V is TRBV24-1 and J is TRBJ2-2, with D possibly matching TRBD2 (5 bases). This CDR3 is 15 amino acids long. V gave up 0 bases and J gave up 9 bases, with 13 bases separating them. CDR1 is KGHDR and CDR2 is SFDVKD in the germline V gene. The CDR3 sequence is CATSDLRGFTWELFF. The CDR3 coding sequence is TGTGCCACCAGTGATTTGCGAGGGTTTACCTGGGAGCTGTTTTTT.

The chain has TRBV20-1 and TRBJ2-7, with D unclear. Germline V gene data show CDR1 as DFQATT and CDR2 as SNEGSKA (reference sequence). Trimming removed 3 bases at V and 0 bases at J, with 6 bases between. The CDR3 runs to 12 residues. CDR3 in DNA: TGCAGTGCTAGCCCAGTCTCCTACGAGCAGTACTTC. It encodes CSASPVSYEQYF.

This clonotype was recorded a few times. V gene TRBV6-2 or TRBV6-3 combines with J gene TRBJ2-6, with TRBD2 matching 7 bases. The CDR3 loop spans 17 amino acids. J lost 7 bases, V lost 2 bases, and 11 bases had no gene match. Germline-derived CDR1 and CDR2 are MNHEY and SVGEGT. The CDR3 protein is CASSYAGVSRGANVLTF. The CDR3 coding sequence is TGTGCCAGCAGTTACGCGGGGGTATCGAGAGGTGCCAACGTCCTGACTTTC.

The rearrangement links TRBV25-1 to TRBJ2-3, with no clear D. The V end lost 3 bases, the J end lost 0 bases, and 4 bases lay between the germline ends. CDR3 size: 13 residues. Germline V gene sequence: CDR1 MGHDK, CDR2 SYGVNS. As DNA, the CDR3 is TGTGCCAGCAGTGATTGGAGCACAGATACGCAGTATTTT. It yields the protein CASSDWSTDTQYF. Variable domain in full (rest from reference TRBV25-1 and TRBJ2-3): EADIYQTPRYLVIGTGKKITLECSQTMGHDKMYWYQQDPGMELHLIHYSYGVNSTEKGDLSSESTVSRIRTEHFPLTLESARPSHTSQYLCASSDWSTDTQYFGPGTRLTVL.

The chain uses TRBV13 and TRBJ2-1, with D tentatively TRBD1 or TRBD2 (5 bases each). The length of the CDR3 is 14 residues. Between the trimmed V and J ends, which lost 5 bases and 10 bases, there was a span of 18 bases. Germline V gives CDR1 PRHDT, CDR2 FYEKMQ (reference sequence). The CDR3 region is CASSLPGTTKEQFF. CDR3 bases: TGTGCCAGCAGCCTACCCGGGACGACTAAGGAGCAGTTCTTC.

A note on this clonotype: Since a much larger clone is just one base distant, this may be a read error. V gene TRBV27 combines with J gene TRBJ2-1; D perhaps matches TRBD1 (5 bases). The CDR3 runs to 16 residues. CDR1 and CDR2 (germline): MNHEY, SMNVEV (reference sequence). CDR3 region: CASTAAGFGSYNKQFF. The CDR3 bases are TGTGCCAGCACCGCGGCAGGGTTTGGCTCCTACAATAAGCAGTTCTTC.

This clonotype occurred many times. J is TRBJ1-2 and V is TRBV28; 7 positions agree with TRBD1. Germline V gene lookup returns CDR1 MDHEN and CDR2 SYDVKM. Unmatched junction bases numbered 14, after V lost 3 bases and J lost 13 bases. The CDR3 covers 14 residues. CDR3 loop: CASSFRTGWMAGTF. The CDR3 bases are TGTGCCAGCAGTTTCAGGACAGGTTGGATGGCTGGCACCTTC.

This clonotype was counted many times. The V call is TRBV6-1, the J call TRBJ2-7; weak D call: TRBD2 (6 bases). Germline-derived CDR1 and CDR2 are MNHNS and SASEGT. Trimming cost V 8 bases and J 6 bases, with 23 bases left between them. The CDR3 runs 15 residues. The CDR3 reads CASGRRLAAWGEQYF. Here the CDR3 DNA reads TGTGCCAGCGGGCGGCGATTAGCGGCTTGGGGCGAGCAGTACTTC.

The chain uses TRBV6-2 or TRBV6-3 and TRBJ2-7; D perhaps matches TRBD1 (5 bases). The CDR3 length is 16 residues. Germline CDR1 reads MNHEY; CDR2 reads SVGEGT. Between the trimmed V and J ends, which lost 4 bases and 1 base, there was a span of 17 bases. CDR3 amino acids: CASSLDVPGYSYEQYF. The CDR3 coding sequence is TGTGCCAGCAGTTTAGATGTTCCAGGGTATTCCTACGAGCAGTACTTC.

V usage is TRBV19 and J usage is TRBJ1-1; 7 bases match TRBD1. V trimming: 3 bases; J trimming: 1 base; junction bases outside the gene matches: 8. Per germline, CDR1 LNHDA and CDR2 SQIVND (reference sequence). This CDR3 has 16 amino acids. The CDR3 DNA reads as TGTGCCAGTAGTATCGGAGGGGGCTGGTCGAACACTGAAGCTTTCTTT. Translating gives CASSIGGGWSNTEAFF.

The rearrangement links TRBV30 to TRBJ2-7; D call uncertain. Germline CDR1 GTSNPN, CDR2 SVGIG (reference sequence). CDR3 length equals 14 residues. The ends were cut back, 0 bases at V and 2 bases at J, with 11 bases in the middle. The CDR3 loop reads CAWSVQVGTYEQYF. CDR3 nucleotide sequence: TGTGCCTGGAGTGTACAAGTGGGAACCTACGAGCAGTACTTC.

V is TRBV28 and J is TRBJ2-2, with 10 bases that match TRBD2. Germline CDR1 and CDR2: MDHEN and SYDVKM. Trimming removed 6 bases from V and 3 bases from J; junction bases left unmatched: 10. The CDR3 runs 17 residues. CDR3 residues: CASSPQREGLDTGELFF. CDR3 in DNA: TGTGCCAGCAGCCCCCAGCGGGAGGGCCTCGACACCGGGGAGCTGTTTTTT. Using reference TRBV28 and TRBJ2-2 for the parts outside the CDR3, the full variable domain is DVKVTQSSRYLVKRTGEKVFLECVQDMDHENMFWYRQDPGLGLRLIYFSYDVKMKEKGDIPEGYSVSREKKERFSLILESASTNQTSMYLCASSPQREGLDTGELFFGEGSRLTVL.

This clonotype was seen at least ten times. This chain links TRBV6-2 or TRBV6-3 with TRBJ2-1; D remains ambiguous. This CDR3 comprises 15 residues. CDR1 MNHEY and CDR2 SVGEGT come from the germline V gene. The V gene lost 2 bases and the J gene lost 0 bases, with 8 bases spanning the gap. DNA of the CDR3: TGTGCCAGCAGTTACCTCCGGAGCTCCTACAATGAGCAGTTCTTC. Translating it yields CASSYLRSSYNEQFF.